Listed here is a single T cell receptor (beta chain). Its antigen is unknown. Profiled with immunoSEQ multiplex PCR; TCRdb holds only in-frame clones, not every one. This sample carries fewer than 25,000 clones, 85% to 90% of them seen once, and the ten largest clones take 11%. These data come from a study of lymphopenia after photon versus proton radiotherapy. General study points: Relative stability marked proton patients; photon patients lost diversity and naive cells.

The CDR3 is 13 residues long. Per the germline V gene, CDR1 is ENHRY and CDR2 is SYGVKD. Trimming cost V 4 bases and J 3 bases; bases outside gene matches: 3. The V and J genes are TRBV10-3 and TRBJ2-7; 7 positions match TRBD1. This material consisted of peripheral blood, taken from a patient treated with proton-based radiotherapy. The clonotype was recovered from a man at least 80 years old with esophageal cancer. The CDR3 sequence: CAISADRFYEQYF. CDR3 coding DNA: TGTGCCATCAGTGCGGACAGGTTCTACGAGCAGTACTTC.